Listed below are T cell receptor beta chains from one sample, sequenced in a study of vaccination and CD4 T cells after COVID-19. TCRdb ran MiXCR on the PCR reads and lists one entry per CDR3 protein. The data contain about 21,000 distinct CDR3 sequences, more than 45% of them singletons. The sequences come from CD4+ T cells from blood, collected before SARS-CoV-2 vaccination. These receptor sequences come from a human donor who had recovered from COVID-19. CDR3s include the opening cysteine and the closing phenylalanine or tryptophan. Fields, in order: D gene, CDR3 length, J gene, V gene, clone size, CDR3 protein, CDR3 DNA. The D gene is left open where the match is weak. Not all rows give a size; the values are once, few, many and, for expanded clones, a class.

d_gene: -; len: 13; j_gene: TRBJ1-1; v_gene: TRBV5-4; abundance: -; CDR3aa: CASSRPKNTEAFF; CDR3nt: TGTGCCAGCAGCCGTCCTAAGAACACTGAAGCTTTCTTT
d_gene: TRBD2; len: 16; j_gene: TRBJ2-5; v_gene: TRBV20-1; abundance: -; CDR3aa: CSASPLLAGDQETQYF; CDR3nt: TGCAGTGCTAGCCCCCTCCTAGCGGGAGACCAAGAGACCCAGTACTTC
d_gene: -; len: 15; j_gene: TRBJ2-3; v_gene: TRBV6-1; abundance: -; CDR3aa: CASSEVIAVTDTQYF; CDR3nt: TGTGCCAGCAGTGAAGTGATAGCGGTCACAGATACGCAGTATTTT
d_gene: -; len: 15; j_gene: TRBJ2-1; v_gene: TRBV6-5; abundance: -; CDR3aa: CASSSQDSAYNEQFF; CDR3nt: TGTGCCAGCAGTTCTCAGGACTCAGCCTACAATGAGCAGTTCTTC
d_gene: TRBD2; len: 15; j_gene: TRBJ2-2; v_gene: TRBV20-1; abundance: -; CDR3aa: CSAREIAGETGELFF; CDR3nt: TGCAGTGCTAGAGAGATAGCGGGAGAGACCGGGGAGCTGTTTTTT
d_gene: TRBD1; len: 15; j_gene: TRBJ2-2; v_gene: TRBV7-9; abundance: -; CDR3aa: CASRRTGSGTGELFF; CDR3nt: TGTGCCAGCAGGAGGACAGGGTCGGGCACCGGGGAGCTGTTTTTT
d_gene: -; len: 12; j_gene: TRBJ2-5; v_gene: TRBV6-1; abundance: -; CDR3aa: CASSKTQETQYF; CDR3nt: TGTGCCAGCAGTAAAACCCAAGAGACCCAGTACTTC
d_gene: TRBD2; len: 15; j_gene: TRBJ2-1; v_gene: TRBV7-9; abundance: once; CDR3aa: CASREDSGRVGEQFF; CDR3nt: TGTGCCAGCAGAGAAGATAGCGGGAGGGTTGGGGAGCAGTTCTTC
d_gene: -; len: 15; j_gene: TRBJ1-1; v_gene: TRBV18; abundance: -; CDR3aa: CASSPPVGRPTEAFF; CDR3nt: TGTGCCAGCTCACCACCTGTTGGCAGGCCCACTGAAGCTTTCTTT
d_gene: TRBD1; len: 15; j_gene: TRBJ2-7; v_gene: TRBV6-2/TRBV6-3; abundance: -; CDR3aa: CASSYRGTGSREQYF; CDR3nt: TGTGCCAGCAGTTACCGGGGGACAGGGAGCAGGGAGCAGTACTTC
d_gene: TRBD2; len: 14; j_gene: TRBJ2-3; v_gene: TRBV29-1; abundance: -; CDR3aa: CSVDGTSGTDTQYF; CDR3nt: TGCAGCGTTGACGGGACTAGCGGGACAGATACGCAGTATTTT
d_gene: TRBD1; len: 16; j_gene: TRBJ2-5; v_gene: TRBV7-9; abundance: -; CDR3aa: CASSLREGARGETQYF; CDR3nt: TGTGCCAGCAGCTTAAGAGAGGGGGCCAGGGGAGAGACCCAGTACTTC
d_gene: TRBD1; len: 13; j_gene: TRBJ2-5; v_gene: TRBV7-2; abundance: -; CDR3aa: CASRGTGRETQYF; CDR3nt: TGTGCCAGCAGAGGGACAGGGCGCGAGACCCAGTACTTC
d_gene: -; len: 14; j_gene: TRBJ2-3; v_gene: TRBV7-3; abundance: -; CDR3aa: CASSLSRSTDTQYF; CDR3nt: TGTGCCAGCAGCTTGAGCCGCAGCACAGATACGCAGTATTTT
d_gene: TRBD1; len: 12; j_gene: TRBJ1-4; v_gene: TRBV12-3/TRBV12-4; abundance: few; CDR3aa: CASSSQGEKLFF; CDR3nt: TGTGCCAGCAGTTCACAGGGGGAAAAACTGTTTTTT
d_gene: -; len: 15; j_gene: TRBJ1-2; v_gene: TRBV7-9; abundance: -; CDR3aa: CASSLESTGREGYTF; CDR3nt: TGTGCCAGCAGCTTAGAGAGCACAGGCAGAGAGGGCTACACCTTC
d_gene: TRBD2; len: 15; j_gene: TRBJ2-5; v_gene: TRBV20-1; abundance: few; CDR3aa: CSASSLAGYQETQYF; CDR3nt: TGCAGTGCTTCTAGCCTAGCGGGGTACCAAGAGACCCAGTACTTC
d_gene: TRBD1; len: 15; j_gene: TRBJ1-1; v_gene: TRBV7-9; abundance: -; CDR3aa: CASSARGQGNTEAFF; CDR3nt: TGTGCCAGCAGCGCACGTGGACAGGGCAACACTGAAGCTTTCTTT
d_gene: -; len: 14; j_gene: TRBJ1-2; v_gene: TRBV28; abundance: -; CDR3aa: CASSLPGSIYGYTF; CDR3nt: TGTGCCAGCAGTCTCCCGGGGAGTATCTATGGCTACACCTTC
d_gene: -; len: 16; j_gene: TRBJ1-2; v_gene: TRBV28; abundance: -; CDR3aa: CASSLGVERILYGYTF; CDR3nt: TGTGCCAGCAGTTTGGGGGTTGAGAGGATTTTGTATGGCTACACCTTC
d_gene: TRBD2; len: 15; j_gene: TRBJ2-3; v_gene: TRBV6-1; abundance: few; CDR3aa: CASIASGGGADTQYF; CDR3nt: TGTGCCAGCATTGCCTCCGGGGGAGGGGCAGATACGCAGTATTTT
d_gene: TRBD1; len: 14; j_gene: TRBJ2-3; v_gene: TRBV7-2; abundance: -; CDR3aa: CASSLGQGVDTQYF; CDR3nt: TGTGCCAGCAGCTTAGGTCAGGGGGTAGATACGCAGTATTTT
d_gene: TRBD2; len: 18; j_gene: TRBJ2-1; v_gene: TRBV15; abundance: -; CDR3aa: CATSRAHRASGRNNEQFF; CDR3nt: TGTGCCACCAGCAGAGCCCACCGGGCTAGCGGGAGGAACAATGAGCAGTTCTTC
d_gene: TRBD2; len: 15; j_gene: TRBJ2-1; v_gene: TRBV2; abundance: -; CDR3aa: CASRGGTSGYNEQFF; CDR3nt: TGTGCCAGCAGGGGAGGGACTAGCGGATACAATGAGCAGTTCTTC
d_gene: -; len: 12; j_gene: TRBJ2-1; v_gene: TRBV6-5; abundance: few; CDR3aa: CASSWQWDEQFF; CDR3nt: TGTGCCAGCAGTTGGCAGTGGGATGAGCAGTTCTTC
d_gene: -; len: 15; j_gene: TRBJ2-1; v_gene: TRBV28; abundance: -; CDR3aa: CASTSGGYIWNEQFF; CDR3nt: TGTGCCAGCACCTCGGGCGGTTATATATGGAATGAGCAGTTCTTC
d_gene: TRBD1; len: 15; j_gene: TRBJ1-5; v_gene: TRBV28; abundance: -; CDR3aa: CASSFSRAGGQPQHF; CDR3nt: TGTGCCAGCAGTTTTTCCCGGGCAGGGGGCCAGCCCCAGCATTTT
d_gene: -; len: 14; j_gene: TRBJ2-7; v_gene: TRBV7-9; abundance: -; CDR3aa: CASSPQLSSYEQYF; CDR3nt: TGTGCCAGCAGCCCACAACTAAGCTCCTACGAGCAGTACTTC
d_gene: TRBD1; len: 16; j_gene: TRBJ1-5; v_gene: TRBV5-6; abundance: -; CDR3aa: CASSLGQGASNQPQHF; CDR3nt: TGTGCCAGCAGCTTAGGGCAGGGGGCCTCCAATCAGCCCCAGCATTTT